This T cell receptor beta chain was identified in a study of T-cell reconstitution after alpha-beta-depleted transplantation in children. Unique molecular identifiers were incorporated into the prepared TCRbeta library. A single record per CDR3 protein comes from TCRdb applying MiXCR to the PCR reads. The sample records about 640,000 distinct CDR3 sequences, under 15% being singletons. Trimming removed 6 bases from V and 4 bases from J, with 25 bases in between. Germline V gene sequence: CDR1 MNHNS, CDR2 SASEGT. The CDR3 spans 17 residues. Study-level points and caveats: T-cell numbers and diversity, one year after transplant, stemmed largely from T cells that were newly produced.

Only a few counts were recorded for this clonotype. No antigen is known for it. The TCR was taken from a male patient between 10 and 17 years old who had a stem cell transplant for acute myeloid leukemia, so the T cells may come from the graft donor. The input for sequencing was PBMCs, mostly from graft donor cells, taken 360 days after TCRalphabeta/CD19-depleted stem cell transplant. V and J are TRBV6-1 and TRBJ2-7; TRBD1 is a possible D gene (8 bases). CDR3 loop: CASRSDRAGVDGYEQYF. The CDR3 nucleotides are TGTGCCAGCAGGTCGGACAGGGCGGGGGTCGATGGGTACGAGCAGTACTTC.